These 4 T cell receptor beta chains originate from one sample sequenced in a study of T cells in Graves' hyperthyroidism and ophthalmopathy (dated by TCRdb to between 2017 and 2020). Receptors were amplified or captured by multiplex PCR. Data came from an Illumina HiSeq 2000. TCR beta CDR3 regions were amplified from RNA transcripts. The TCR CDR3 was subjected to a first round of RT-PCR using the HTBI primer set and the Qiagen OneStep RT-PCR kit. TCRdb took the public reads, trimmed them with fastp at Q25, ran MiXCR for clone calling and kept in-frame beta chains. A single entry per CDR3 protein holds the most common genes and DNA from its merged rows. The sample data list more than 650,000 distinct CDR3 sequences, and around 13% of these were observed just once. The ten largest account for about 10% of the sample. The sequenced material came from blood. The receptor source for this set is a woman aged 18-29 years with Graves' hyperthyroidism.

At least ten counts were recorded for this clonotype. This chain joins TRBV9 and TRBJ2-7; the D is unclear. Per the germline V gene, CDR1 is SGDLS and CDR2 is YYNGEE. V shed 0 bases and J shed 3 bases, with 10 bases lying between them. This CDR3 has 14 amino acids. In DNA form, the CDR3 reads TGTGCCAGCAGCGTAGATCCCGGCAGCTACGAGCAGTACTTC. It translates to CASSVDPGSYEQYF.

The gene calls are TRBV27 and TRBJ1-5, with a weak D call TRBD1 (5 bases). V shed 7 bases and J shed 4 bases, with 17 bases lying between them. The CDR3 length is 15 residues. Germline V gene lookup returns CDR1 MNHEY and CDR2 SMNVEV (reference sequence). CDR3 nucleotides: TGTGCCAGCACTGGGACGTTCGACCCGAATCAGCCCCAGCATTTT. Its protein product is CASTGTFDPNQPQHF.

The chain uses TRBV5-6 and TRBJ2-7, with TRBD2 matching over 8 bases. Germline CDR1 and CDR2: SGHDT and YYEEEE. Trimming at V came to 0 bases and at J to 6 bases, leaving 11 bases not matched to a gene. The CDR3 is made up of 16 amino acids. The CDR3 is CASSLAVGLGGGEQYF. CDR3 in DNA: TGTGCCAGCAGCTTGGCCGTGGGACTAGGAGGAGGCGAGCAGTACTTC.

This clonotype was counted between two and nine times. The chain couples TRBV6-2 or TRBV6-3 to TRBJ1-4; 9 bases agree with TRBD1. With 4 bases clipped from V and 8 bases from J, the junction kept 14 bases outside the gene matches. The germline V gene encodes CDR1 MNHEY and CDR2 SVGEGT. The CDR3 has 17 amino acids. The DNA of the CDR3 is TGTGCCAGCAGTTGGACCACCGGGACAGGGCGACGAGAAAAACTGTTTTTT. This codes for CASSWTTGTGRREKLFF.